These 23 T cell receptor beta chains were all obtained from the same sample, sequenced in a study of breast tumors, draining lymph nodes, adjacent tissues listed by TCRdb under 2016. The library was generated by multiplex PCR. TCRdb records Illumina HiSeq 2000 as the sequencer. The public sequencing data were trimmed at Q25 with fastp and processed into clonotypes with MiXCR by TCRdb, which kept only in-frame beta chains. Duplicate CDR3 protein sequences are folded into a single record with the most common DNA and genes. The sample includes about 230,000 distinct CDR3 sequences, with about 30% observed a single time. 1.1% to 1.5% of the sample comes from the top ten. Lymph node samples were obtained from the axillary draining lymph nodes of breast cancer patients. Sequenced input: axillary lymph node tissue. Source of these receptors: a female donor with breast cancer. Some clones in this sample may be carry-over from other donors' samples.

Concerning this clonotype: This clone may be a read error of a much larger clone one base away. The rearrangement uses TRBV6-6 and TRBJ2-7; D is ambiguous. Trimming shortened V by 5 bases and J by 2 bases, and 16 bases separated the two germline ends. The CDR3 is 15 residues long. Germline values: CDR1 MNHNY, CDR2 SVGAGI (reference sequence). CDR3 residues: CASSPTGTPPYEQYF. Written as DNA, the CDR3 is TGTGCCAGCAGTCCTACTGGCACACCCCCCTACGAGCAGTACTTC.

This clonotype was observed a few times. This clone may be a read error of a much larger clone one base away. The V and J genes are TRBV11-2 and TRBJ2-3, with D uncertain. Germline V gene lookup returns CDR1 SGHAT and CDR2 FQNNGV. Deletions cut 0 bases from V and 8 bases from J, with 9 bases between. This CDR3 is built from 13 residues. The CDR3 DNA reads TGTGCCAGCAGCTTAGAGGCGATAGCTACGCAGTATTTT. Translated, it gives CASSLEAIATQYF.

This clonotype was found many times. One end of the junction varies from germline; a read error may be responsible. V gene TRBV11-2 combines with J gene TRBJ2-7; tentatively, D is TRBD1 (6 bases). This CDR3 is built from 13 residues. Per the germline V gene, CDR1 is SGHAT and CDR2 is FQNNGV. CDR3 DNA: TGCGCCAGCAGCCCGGACAGCTCCTACGAGCAGTACTTC. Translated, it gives CASSPDSSYEQYF.

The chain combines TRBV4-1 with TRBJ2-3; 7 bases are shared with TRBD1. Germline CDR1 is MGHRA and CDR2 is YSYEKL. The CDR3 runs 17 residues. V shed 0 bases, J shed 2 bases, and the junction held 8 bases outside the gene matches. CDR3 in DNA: TGCGCCAGCAGCCAAGATAAGGCAGGACAGGACACAGATACGCAGTATTTT. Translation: CASSQDKAGQDTDTQYF.

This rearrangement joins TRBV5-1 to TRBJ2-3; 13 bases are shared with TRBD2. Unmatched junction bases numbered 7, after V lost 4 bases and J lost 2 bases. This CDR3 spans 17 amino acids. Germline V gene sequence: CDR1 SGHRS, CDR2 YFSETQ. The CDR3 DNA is TGCGCCAGCAGCCCCATTACTAGCGGGAGGGCCACAGATACGCAGTATTTT. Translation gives CASSPITSGRATDTQYF.

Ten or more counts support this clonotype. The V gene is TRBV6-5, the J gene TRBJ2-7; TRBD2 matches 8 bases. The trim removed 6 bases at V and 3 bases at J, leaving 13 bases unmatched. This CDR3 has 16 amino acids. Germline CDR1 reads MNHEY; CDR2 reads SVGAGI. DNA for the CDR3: TGTGCCAGCAGCCGCGGAACGCGGGGGGAATTCTACGAGCAGTACTTC. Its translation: CASSRGTRGEFYEQYF.

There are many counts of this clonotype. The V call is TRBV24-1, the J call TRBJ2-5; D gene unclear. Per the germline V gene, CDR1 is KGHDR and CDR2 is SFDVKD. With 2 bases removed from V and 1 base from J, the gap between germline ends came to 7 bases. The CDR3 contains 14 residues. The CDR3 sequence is CATSDSRIQETQYF. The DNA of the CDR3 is TGTGCCACCAGTGATTCCCGGATCCAAGAGACCCAGTACTTC.

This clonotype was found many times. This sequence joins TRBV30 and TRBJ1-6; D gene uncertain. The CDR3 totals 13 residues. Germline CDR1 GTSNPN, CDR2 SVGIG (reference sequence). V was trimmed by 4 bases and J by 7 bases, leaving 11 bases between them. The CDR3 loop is CAWIRGRNSPLHF. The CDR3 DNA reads TGTGCCTGGATCCGGGGAAGGAATTCACCCCTCCACTTT.

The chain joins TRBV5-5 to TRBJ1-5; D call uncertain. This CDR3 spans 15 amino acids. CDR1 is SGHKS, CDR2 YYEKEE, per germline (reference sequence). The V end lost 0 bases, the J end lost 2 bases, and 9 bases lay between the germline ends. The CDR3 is CASSLAGNRNQPQHF. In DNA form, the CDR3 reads TGTGCCAGCAGCTTGGCGGGCAACCGCAATCAGCCCCAGCATTTT.

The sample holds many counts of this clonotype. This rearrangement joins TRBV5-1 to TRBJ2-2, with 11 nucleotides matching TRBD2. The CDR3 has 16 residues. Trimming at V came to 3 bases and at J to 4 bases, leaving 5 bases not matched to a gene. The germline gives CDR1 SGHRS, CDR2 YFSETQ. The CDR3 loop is CASSSRLAGPTGELFF. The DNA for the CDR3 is TGCGCCAGCAGCTCACGACTAGCGGGACCCACCGGGGAGCTGTTTTTT.

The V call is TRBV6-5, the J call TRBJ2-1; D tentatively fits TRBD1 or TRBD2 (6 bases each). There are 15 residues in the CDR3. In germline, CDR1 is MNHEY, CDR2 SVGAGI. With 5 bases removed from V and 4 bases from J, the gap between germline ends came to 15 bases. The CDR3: CASSRGGRGYNEQFF. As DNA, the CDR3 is TGTGCCAGCAGTCGAGGGGGGCGCGGGTACAATGAGCAGTTCTTC.

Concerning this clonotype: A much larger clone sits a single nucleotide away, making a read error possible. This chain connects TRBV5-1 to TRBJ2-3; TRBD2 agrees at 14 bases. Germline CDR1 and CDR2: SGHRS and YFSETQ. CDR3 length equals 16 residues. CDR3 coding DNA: TGCGCCAGCAGCTCCGGGACTAGCGGGAGCAAAGATACGCAGTATTTT. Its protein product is CASSSGTSGSKDTQYF.

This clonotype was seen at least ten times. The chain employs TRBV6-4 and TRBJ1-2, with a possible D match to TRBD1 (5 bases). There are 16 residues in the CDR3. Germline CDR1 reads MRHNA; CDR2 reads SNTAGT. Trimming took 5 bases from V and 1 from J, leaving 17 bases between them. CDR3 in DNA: TGTGCCAGCAGTCACCCGAGGACCAGGGATAACTATGGCTACACCTTC. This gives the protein CASSHPRTRDNYGYTF.

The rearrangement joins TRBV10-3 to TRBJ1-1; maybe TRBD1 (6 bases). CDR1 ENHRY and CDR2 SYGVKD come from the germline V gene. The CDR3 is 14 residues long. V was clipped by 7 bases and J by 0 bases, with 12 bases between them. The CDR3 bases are TGTGCCATCACCGCGACAGGTATGAACACTGAAGCTTTCTTT. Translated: CAITATGMNTEAFF.

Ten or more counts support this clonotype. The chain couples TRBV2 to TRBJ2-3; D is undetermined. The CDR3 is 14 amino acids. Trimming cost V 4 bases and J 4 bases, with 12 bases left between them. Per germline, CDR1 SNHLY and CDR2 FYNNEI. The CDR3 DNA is TGTGCCAGCAGTGGAAGCGCCAGGTCAGATACGCAGTATTTT. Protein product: CASSGSARSDTQYF. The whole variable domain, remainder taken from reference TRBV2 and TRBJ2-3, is EPEVTQTPSHQVTQMGQEVILRCVPISNHLYFYWYRQILGQKVEFLVSFYNNEISEKSEIFDDQFSVERPDGSNFTLKIRSTKLEDSAMYFCASSGSARSDTQYFGPGTRLTVL.

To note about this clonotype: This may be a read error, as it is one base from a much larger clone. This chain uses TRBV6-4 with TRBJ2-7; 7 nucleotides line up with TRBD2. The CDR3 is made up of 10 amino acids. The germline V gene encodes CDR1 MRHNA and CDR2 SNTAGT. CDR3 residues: CTTERGERYF. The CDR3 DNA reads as TGTACCACCGAGCGGGGCGAGCGGTACTTC.

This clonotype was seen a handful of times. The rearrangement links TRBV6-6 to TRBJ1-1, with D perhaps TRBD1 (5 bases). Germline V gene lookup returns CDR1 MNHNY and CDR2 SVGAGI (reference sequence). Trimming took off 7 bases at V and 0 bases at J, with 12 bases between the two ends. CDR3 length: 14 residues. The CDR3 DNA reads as TGTGCCAGCACTCCAGGGTACATGAACACTGAAGCTTTCTTT. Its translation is CASTPGYMNTEAFF.

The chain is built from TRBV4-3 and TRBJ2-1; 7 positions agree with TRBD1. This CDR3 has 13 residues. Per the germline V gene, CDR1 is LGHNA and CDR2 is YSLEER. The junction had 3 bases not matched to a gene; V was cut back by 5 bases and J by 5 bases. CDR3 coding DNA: TGCGCCAGCAGCGGTACAGGGGACAATGAGCAGTTCTTC. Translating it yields CASSGTGDNEQFF.

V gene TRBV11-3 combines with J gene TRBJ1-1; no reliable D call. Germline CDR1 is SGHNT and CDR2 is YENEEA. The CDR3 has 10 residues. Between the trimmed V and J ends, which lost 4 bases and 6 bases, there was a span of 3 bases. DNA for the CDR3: TGTGCCAGCAGCTCTTCTGAAGCTTTCTTT. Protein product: CASSSSEAFF.

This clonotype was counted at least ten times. The CDR3 spells CASRRTDSYEQYF. The CDR3 DNA reads as TGTGCCAGCAGACGGACTGATTCGTACGAGCAGTACTTC. This rearrangement joins TRBV6-5 to TRBJ2-7, with D tentatively TRBD2 (5 bases). V gave up 6 bases and J gave up 4 bases, with 13 bases separating them. Germline V gene sequence: CDR1 MNHEY, CDR2 SVGAGI. The CDR3 has 13 residues.

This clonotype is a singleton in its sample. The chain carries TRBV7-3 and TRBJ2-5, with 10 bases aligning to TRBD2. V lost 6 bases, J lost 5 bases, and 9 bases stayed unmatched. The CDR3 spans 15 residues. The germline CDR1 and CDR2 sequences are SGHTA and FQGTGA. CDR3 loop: CASSSRASGSETQYF. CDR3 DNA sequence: TGTGCCAGCAGTTCGCGGGCTAGCGGGAGCGAGACCCAGTACTTC.

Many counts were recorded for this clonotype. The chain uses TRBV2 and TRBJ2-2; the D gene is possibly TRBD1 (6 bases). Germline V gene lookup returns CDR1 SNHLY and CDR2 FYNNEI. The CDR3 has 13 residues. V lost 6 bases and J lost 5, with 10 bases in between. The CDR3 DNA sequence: TGTGCCAGCAGGAAAACAGGGACCGGGGAGCTGTTTTTT. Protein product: CASRKTGTGELFF.

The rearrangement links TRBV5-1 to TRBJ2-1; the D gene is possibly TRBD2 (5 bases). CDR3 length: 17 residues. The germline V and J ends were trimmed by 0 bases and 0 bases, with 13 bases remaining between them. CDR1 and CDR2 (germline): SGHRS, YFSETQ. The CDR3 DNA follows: TGCGCCAGCAGCTTGGGAGGGTCCGATAGCTCCTACAATGAGCAGTTCTTC. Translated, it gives CASSLGGSDSSYNEQFF.